This T cell receptor (beta chain) was recorded in a study of post-analysis software for immune sequencing data. Broader study findings: Compared against controls, patients with multiple sclerosis displayed significantly lower normalized Chao1 diversity. TRBV5-6, TRBV5-1 and TRBV20-1 belonged to a set of roughly five TRBV segments that were more frequent in patients than controls. The F measure placed samples prepared in the same batch into strongly shared clusters.

A remark on this clonotype: Its antigen is unknown.

Prepared TCR beta cDNA libraries contained unique molecular identifiers. Between about 0.95 and 11 million T cells gave rise to hundreds of thousands of cDNA molecules. Via MiXCR, TCRdb re-called the PCR reads, giving one row per CDR3 protein. The data contain approximately 690,000 distinct CDR3 sequences, around 64% of them singletons. CDR1 is SGHDT and CDR2 is YYEEEE in the germline V gene. The CDR3 length is 17 residues. The ends lost 2 bases at V and 5 bases at J; junction bases unmatched: 9. The rearrangement links TRBV5-6 to TRBJ2-5, with 13 nucleotides matching TRBD2. The sequence was obtained from a girl aged 2 to 10 with multiple sclerosis. The sequencing input was blood. Here the CDR3 reads CASSLGLAGELGETQYF. As DNA, the CDR3 is TGTGCCAGCAGCTTAGGACTAGCGGGAGAGTTGGGGGAGACCCAGTACTTC.